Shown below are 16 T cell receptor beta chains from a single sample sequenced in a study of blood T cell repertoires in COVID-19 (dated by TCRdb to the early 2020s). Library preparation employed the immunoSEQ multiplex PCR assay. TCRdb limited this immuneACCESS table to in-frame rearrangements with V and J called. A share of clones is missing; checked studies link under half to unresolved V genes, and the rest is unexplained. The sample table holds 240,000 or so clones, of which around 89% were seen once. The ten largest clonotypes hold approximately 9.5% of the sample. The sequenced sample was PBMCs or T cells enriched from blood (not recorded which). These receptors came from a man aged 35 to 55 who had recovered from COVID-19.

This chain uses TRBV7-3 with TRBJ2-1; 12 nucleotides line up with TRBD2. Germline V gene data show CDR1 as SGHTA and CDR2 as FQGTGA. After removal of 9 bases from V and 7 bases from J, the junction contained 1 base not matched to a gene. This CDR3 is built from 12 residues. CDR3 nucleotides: TGTGCCAGTGGGACTAGCGGGAATGAGCAGTTCTTC. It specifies CASGTSGNEQFF.

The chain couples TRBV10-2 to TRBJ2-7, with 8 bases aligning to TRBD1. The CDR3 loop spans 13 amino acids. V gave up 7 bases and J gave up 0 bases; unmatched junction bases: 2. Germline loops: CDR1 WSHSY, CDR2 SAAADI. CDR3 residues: CASTGQASYEQYF. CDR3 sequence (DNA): TGCGCCAGCACGGGACAGGCCTCCTACGAGCAGTACTTC.

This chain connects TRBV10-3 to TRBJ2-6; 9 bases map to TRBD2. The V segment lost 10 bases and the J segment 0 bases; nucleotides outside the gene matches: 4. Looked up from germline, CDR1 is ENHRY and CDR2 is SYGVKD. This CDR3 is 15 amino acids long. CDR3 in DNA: TGTGCCACCCTAGCGGGGAGCTCTGGGGCCAACGTCCTGACTTTC. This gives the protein CATLAGSSGANVLTF.

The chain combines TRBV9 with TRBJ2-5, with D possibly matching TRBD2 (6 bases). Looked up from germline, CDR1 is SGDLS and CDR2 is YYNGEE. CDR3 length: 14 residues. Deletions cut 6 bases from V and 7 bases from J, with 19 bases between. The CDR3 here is CASTRPGGDVTQYF. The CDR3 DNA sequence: TGTGCCAGCACTAGGCCCGGGGGTGACGTGACCCAGTACTTC.

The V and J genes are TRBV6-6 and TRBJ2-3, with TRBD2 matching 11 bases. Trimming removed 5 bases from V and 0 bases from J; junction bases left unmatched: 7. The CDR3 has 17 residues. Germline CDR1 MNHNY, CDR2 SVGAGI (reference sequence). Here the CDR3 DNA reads TGTGCCAGCAGTCGCCAGGGACTAGCGGTCAGCACAGATACGCAGTATTTT. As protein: CASSRQGLAVSTDTQYF.

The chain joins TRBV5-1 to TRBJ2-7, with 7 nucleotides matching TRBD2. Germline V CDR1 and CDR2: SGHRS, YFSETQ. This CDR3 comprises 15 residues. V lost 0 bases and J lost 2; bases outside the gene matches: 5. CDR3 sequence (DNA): TGCGCCAGCAGCTTGGTGCGGGAGCGACCCTACGAGCAGTACTTC. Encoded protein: CASSLVRERPYEQYF. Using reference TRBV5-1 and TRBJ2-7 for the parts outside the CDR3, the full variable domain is KAGVTQTPRYLIKTRGQQVTLSCSPISGHRSVSWYQQTPGQGLQFLFEYFSETQRNKGNFPGRFSGRQFSNSRSEMNVSTLELGDSALYLCASSLVRERPYEQYFGPGTRLTVT.

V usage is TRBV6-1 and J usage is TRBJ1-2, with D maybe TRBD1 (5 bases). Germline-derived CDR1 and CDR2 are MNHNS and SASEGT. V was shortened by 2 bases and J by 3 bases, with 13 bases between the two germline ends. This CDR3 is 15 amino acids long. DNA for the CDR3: TGTGCCAGCAGTGAATCCCCAGGGTTTTACTATGGCTACACCTTC. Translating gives CASSESPGFYYGYTF.

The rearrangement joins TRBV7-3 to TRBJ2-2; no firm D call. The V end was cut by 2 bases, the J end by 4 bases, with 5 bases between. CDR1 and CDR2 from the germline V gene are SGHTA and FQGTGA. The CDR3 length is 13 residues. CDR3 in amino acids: CASSLSFTGELFF. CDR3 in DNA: TGTGCCAGCAGCTTATCGTTCACCGGGGAGCTGTTTTTT.

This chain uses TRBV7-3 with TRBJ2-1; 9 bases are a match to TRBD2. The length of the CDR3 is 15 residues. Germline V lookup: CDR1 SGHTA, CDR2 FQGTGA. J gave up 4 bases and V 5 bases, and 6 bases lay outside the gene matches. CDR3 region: CASSPRSGRYNEQFF. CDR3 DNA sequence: TGTGCCAGCAGCCCGAGGAGCGGGAGGTACAATGAGCAGTTCTTC. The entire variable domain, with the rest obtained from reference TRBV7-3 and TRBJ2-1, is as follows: GAGVSQTPSNKVTEKGKYVELRCDPISGHTALYWYRQSLGQGPEFLIYFQGTGAADDSGLPNDRFFAVRPEGSVSTLKIQRTERGDSAVYLCASSPRSGRYNEQFFGPGTRLTVL.

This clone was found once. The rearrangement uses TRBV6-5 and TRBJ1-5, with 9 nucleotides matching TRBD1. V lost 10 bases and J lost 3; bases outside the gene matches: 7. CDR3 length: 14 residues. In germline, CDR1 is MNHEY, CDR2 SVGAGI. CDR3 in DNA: TGTGCCACCGGGGACAGGGTTTCCAATCAGCCCCAGCATTTT. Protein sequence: CATGDRVSNQPQHF.

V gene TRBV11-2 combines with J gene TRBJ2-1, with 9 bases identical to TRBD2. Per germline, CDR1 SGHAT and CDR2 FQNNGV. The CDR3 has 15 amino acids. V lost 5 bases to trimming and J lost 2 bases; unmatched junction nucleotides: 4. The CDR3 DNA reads TGTGCCAGCAGCCTACGACTAGCGGCCTACAATGAGCAGTTCTTC. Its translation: CASSLRLAAYNEQFF.

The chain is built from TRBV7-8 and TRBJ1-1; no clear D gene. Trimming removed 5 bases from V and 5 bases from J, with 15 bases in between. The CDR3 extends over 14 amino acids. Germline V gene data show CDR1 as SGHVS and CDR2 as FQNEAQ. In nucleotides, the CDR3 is TGTGCCAGCAGCCCAAACCTTATGCGGACTGAAGCTTTCTTT. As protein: CASSPNLMRTEAFF.

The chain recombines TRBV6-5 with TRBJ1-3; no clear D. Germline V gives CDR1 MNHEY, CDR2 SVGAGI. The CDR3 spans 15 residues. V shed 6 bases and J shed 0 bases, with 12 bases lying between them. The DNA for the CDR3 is TGTGCCAGCAGAGCGTATAGATTCTCTGGAAACACCATATATTTT. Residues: CASRAYRFSGNTIYF.

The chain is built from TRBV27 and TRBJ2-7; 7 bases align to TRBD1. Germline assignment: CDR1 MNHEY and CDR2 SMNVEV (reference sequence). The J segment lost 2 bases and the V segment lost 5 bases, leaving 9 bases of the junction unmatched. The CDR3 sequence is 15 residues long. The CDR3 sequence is CASSTAGGRAYEQYF. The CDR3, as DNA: TGTGCCAGCAGTACTGCAGGGGGTCGGGCCTACGAGCAGTACTTC.

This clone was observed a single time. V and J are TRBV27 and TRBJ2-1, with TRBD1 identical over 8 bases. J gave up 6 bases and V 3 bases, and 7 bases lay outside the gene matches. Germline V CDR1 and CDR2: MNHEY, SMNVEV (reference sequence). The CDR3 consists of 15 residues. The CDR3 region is CASSFGQGAGNEQFF. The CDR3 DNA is TGTGCCAGCAGTTTCGGGCAGGGGGCTGGCAATGAGCAGTTCTTC.

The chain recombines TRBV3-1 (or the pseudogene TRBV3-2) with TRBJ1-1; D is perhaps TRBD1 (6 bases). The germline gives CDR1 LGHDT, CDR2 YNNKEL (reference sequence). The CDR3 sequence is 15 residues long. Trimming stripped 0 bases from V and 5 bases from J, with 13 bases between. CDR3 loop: CASSQEMGASTEAFF. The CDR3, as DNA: TGTGCCAGCAGCCAAGAGATGGGGGCAAGTACTGAAGCTTTCTTT.